This entry is about one T cell receptor beta chain. The antigen is not known. Healthy Caucasians were all of the donors. This sample is part of a study of identical twins. Overall study findings and caveats: Fewer insertions were carried by abundant cord blood beta clonotypes, but none was seen in memory repertoires.

Germline V gene sequence: CDR1 MNHEY, CDR2 SVGEGT. This CDR3 is built from 10 residues. V was pared by 2 bases and J by 6 bases, with 0 bases between. TCRdb re-analysed the 5' RACE reads in MiXCR, keeping a single row per CDR3 protein. This table holds a few hundred thousand distinct CDR3 sequences, more than 8% found once. The sample was also linked to a second study, of yellow fever vaccine responses in identical twins.

This receptor was identified in a young woman in good health. The chain couples TRBV6-2 or TRBV6-3 to TRBJ2-3; D gene ambiguous. Material for sequencing was CD8+ T cells sorted from blood. In nucleotides, the CDR3 is TGTGCCAGCAGTTACGATACGCAGTATTTT. It is translated as CASSYDTQYF.